This passage covers 8 T cell receptor beta chains from one sample sequenced in a study of blood T cell repertoires in COVID-19. Generated by immunoSEQ multiplex PCR, the TCRdb table keeps only in-frame clones and is missing some. The sample shows 180,000 or so clones, about 80% of them seen only once. Sequencing was carried out using peripheral blood. These receptors were collected from a human donor with acute or convalescent COVID-19. The donor label of this sample is uncertain.

The table lists this clone with a few counts. The chain recombines TRBV7-9 with TRBJ2-7, with 13 bases that match TRBD2. The V gene end was trimmed by 5 bases and the J gene end by 7 bases; junction bases not matched to a gene: 8. This CDR3 region has 15 residues. Germline V gene data show CDR1 as SEHNR and CDR2 as FQNEAQ (reference sequence). The CDR3 DNA reads TGTGCCAGCAGCCGGACTAGCGGGAGCCCCCAGGAGCAGTACTTC. Residues: CASSRTSGSPQEQYF. Full variable domain (missing parts from reference TRBV7-9 and TRBJ2-7): DTGVSQNPRHKITKRGQNVTFRCDPISEHNRLYWYRQTLGQGPEFLTYFQNEAQLEKSRLLSDRFSAERPKGSFSTLEIQRTEQGDSAMYLCASSRTSGSPQEQYFGPGTRLTVT.

The V gene is TRBV5-1, the J gene TRBJ1-1; D remains ambiguous. Germline assignment: CDR1 SGHRS and CDR2 YFSETQ. The CDR3 runs to 15 residues. The germline V and J ends were trimmed by 2 bases and 2 bases, with 13 bases remaining between them. The CDR3 loop is CASSFLAMGNTEAFF. The DNA of the CDR3 is TGCGCCAGCAGCTTCCTAGCGATGGGAAACACTGAAGCTTTCTTT.

V and J are TRBV19 and TRBJ1-5, with a weak D call TRBD1 (6 bases). Trimming took off 5 bases at V and 1 base at J, with 12 bases between the two ends. CDR1 and CDR2 (germline): LNHDA, SQIVND (reference sequence). The CDR3 runs 15 residues. The CDR3 DNA reads as TGTGCCAGTAGTCCCAGGGGCGCCAGCAATCAGCCCCAGCATTTT. Its translation: CASSPRGASNQPQHF.

The chain couples TRBV29-1 to TRBJ1-2; no firm D call. The CDR3 runs to 12 residues. Germline V gene sequence: CDR1 SQVTM, CDR2 ANQGSEA. V shed 4 bases and J shed 1 base, with 7 bases lying between them. The CDR3 DNA reads TGCAGCGTTGTCGGGGTTAACTATGGCTACACCTTC. Its translation is CSVVGVNYGYTF.

The chain has TRBV6-2 or TRBV6-3 and TRBJ1-5; TRBD1 matches 10 bases. The CDR3 runs 18 residues. Germline V lookup: CDR1 MNHEY, CDR2 SVGEGT. With V trimmed by 2 bases and J by 1 base, 8 bases remained unmatched. In DNA form, the CDR3 reads TGTGCCAGCAGTTACGCGGGGACAGGGGCGTGGAGCAATCAGCCCCAGCATTTT. It specifies CASSYAGTGAWSNQPQHF.

The chain combines TRBV28 with TRBJ2-1; the match to TRBD2 covers 9 bases. Germline V gene sequence: CDR1 MDHEN, CDR2 SYDVKM. After removal of 5 bases from V and 2 bases from J, the junction contained 13 bases not matched to a gene. The length of the CDR3 is 18 residues. The chain's CDR3 is CASSGAAASGKTYNEQFF. The CDR3 bases are TGTGCCAGCAGTGGCGCCGCGGCTAGCGGGAAAACCTACAATGAGCAGTTCTTC. The entire variable domain, with the rest obtained from reference TRBV28 and TRBJ2-1, is as follows: DVKVTQSSRYLVKRTGEKVFLECVQDMDHENMFWYRQDPGLGLRLIYFSYDVKMKEKGDIPEGYSVSREKKERFSLILESASTNQTSMYLCASSGAAASGKTYNEQFFGPGTRLTVL.

The rearrangement uses TRBV7-8 and TRBJ2-1, with 11 bases aligning to TRBD2. Germline loops: CDR1 SGHVS, CDR2 FQNEAQ. V shed 8 bases, J shed 4 bases, and the junction held 4 bases outside the gene matches. The CDR3 spans 14 residues. The CDR3 protein is CASRGTSGYNEQFF. The CDR3 DNA reads TGTGCCAGCCGCGGGACTAGCGGTTACAATGAGCAGTTCTTC.

The gene calls are TRBV5-5 and TRBJ2-7; D is undetermined. Germline CDR1 is SGHKS and CDR2 is YYEKEE (reference sequence). The V and J ends lost 0 bases and 1 base respectively, with 8 bases between them. CDR3 size: 14 residues. The CDR3 sequence: CASSLAVRSYEQYF. CDR3 sequence (DNA): TGTGCCAGCAGCTTGGCCGTTCGGTCCTACGAGCAGTACTTC. Using reference TRBV5-5 and TRBJ2-7 for the parts outside the CDR3, the full variable domain is DAGVTQSPTHLIKTRGQQVTLRCSPISGHKSVSWYQQVLGQGPQFIFQYYEKEERGRGNFPDRFSARQFPNYSSELNVNALLLGDSALYLCASSLAVRSYEQYFGPGTRLTVT.